A single TCR beta chain is shown here with its context. Its antigen remains unidentified. Base qualities are not recorded, but no much larger clone differs from it by a single base. Whole blood was used without fractionating the cells, so the repertoire represented all peripheral T cells without sorting. Some ten uninfected healthy donors were sampled as controls, four of whom were sampled twice approximately 3 months apart. For RNA extraction, 2.5 to 3 ml of peripheral blood was drawn into Tempus tubes. Residual genomic DNA was removed with the TURBO-DNase kit and globin mRNA was depleted with GLOBINclear. These data come from a study of HIV-infected patients and healthy controls (dated by TCRdb to between 2013 and 2015). Background on the whole study: The study asked whether deep sequencing of the TCR repertoire from small blood samples of HIV patients could detect immune perturbation and reconstitution.

CDR1 and CDR2, looked up from the germline V gene (reference sequence), are LGHDT and YNNKEL. From its cysteine to its phenylalanine, the CDR3 spans 16 amino acids. Only CDR3 DNA remains: 48 bases, in frame from the first base. V drops 1 base and J drops 5 bases, leaving 12 bases in between. Reverse transcription of about 500 ng RNA was performed with SuperScript III using primers directed against the alpha and beta constant regions. Separate alpha and beta chain libraries were generated by chain-specific third strand synthesis with multiplexing indices. The protocol used a single primer pair to amplify all rearrangements within a chain, which avoided primer bias, and attached molecular barcodes to each cDNA molecule. T4 RNA Ligase 1 joined purified cDNA to a 5' RACE adapter that carried a random hexamer and the SP2 sequencing primer site. The authors primed second strand synthesis from the SP2 site with Phusion polymerase and used slow temperature ramps to favor optimal annealing. Two random hexamer sequences, both added before amplification and joined together, made up the 12-nucleotide barcode of each molecule. P5 and P7 adapter elements plus a second index were added in a short first PCR, which was followed by an approximately 20-cycle amplification PCR with P5s and P7 primers. In total the libraries went through 27 PCR cycles, after which the libraries were quantified on a Qubit, sized on a Bioanalyzer, and diluted to around 4 nM. Normalized libraries were sequenced on an Illumina MiSeq with 2 x 250 paired-end kits. Reverse transcription reactions underwent purification over MinElute columns, with elution into 10 ul Tris-Cl. A 1:1 ratio of AMPure XP beads was used to clean the adapter ligations after they had run for about 23 hours at 16 degrees C. The original pipeline was this. Demultiplexed FASTQ files were processed with a modified Decombinator that output V, J, insert and barcode information. Any sequence that shared a barcode yet differed from the dominant sequence was discarded as an error, and the number of original cDNA molecules was estimated by counting barcodes clustered at Levenshtein distance 3. The R packages ineq, vegan, igraph and RCytoscape were used for downstream analyses, together with IMGT nomenclature and CDR3 definitions. V gene usage was calculated across distinct sequences, with every TCR tallied a single time to avoid skew from clonal expansion. Similarity networks connected unique CDR3 amino acid sequences within a donor whenever two sequences differed by a single Levenshtein edit. The authors compiled published HIV-specific CDR3s (almost 95 alpha, fewer than 800 beta) and CMV-specific CDR3s (about 13 alpha, fewer than 300 beta) and searched for them in the repertoires. Random subsampling to size-matched repertoires demonstrated that the decreased diversity in patients did not result from their lower sequence numbers. Using fastp trimming at Q25 and MiXCR clonotype assembly, TCRdb reanalyzed the public sequencing data and kept in-frame beta chains. Rows merge per CDR3 protein into single entries with the most common DNA and genes. The V and J calls and clone size are TCRdb's, not the authors'. Across this sample there are about 13,000 distinct CDR3 sequences, with more than 8.5% seen only once. The ten most abundant clones make up about 6.4% of the sample.

Study-wide findings and limitations: Sequencing depth was restricted by the use of whole blood, which also prevented the dynamics of distinct T-cell subpopulations from being separated. Rare events from HIV-infected data received too much weight under size-matching, and comparisons were complicated by unequal numbers of distinct sequences between patients and controls. By Jaccard index and by the count of highly shared sequences, healthy controls shared more CDR3s between individuals than HIV+ patients did. The observed differences in diversity were not explained by the slight differences in age and sex profiles between the study cohorts. HIV-infected repertoires had significantly higher mean Gini indices than controls, possibly reflecting oligoclonality. Most CMV-associated CDR3s became more frequent during therapy, although their change was not significant, whereas HIV-associated CDR3s showed a significant decrease in frequency. MAIT cell alpha-chain CDR3s were present at high frequency in healthy controls but severely depleted in HIV+ repertoires. Roughly threefold more distinct CDR3s and higher Shannon diversity were observed in healthy control repertoires than in untreated HIV+ repertoires. Processing included only sixteen HIV-infected individuals, and this was regarded by the authors as a major limit on how widely the findings apply. Donor HLA types were not determined in the study. In the samples, alpha-beta chain pairing was left undetermined. Compared with controls, HIV-infected patients showed significantly different mean usage of eight alpha and eight beta V genes. Size-matched repertoire data did not replicate the apparent post-therapy recovery of the Gini index in HIV-infected patients.

This clonotype originated in an adult in good health. The chain couples TRBV3-1 to TRBJ1-6; the D segment cannot be called with confidence. The specimen was blood. The nucleotides read TGTGCCAGCAGCCAAGGAAGAGCGGTGAATAATTCACCCCTCCACTTT. It translates to CASSQGRAVNNSPLHF. Where the CDR3 stops, the reference TRBV3-1 and TRBJ1-6 genes take over; the full variable domain is DTAVSQTPKYLVTQMGNDKSIKCEQNLGHDTMYWYKQDSKKFLKIMFSYNNKELIINETVPNRFSPKSPDKAHLNLHINSLELGDSAVYFCASSQGRAVNNSPLHFGNGTRLTVT.